One sample yielded the 4 T cell receptor beta chains listed below, sequenced in a study of blood T cell repertoires in COVID-19. Only in-frame clones appear in the TCRdb table, and some are missing; sequencing was by immunoSEQ multiplex PCR. The table has tens of thousands of clones, 85% to 90% seen once. Sequencing was carried out using peripheral blood. These receptors were obtained from a man aged 65-85 years with active or convalescent COVID-19.

The chain recombines TRBV4-1 with TRBJ1-4; tentatively, D is TRBD1 (5 bases). The CDR3 has 17 amino acids. V was clipped by 3 bases and J by 7 bases, with 21 bases between them. The germline CDR1 and CDR2 sequences are MGHRA and YSYEKL. CDR3 nucleotide sequence: TGCGCCAGCAGCCAGGATTCCCCAAGTGGAAGGGGTGAAAAACTGTTTTTT. This encodes CASSQDSPSGRGEKLFF.

This clone was counted once. The chain recombines TRBV7-2 with TRBJ2-2; D remains ambiguous. The length of the CDR3 is 12 residues. V lost 5 bases, J lost 4 bases, and 5 bases lay in between. Germline assignment: CDR1 SGHTA and CDR2 FQGNSA. CDR3 amino acids: CASSPLTGELFF. The CDR3 region has the DNA TGTGCCAGCAGCCCTCTCACCGGGGAGCTGTTTTTT.

The DNA for the CDR3 is TGTGCCAGTAGTGAGAACAGTTTCAATCAGCCCCAGCATTTT. Translated: CASSENSFNQPQHF. This chain links TRBV19 with TRBJ1-5; D not resolved. The CDR3 sequence is 14 residues long. V was trimmed by 5 bases and J by 3 bases, leaving 11 bases between them. From germline, CDR1 is LNHDA and CDR2 SQIVND (reference sequence).

With regard to this clone: One end of the junction varies from germline; a read error may be responsible. This chain joins TRBV7-3 and TRBJ2-7; TRBD2 aligns across 9 bases. This CDR3 is built from 16 residues. Germline lookup yields CDR1 SGHTA and CDR2 FQGTGA. The CDR3 sequence is CASRYPLVSSGTRGNF. The CDR3 bases are TGTGCCAGCAGGTACCCCCTGGTGTCTAGCGGGACCCGGGGGAACTTC.